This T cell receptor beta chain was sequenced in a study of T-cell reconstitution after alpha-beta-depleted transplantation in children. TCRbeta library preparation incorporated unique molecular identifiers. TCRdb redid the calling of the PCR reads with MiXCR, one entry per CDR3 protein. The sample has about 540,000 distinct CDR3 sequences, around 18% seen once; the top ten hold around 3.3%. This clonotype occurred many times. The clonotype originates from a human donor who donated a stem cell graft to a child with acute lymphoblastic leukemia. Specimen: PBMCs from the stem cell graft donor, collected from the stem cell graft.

The CDR3 DNA reads TGTGCCAGCAGTTCCGGGCCCTCCTGGGCAGAGACCCAGTACTTC. Translation: CASSSGPSWAETQYF. The chain links TRBV12-3 or TRBV12-4 to TRBJ2-5; D is unresolved. The CDR3 consists of 15 residues. The germline V and J ends were trimmed by 4 bases and 4 bases, with 16 bases remaining between them.